These 30 T cell receptor beta chains were sequenced from one sample in a study of T cell responses to AZD1222 COVID-19 vaccine. Using immunoSEQ multiplex PCR, the repertoire was profiled, and TCRdb retains in-frame clones only, with some absent. The sample carries under 150,000 clones, roughly 92% recorded once. The sample consisted of peripheral blood, taken 28 days after the second AZD1222 dose. The receptors were sampled from an adult who received the AZD1222 COVID-19 vaccine.

V gene TRBV7-2 combines with J gene TRBJ2-1, with D perhaps being TRBD1 or TRBD2 (6 bases each). CDR1 is SGHTA and CDR2 is FQGNSA in the germline V gene. The V end lost 1 base, the J end lost 7 bases, and 11 bases lay between the germline ends. This CDR3 region has 14 residues. The CDR3 sequence: CASSLVTGRNEQFF. Written as DNA, the CDR3 is TGTGCCAGCAGCTTAGTAACAGGGAGGAATGAGCAGTTCTTC.

The gene calls are TRBV13 and TRBJ1-3, with D possibly matching TRBD1 (5 bases). The germline gives CDR1 PRHDT, CDR2 FYEKMQ (reference sequence). V gave up 4 bases and J gave up 0 bases, with 13 bases separating them. The CDR3 contains 16 residues. The CDR3 is CASSYERGGSGNTIYF. The CDR3 coding sequence is TGTGCCAGCAGCTACGAACGGGGGGGCTCTGGAAACACCATATATTTT.

This sequence joins TRBV11-2 and TRBJ2-2, with 9 bases that match TRBD1. Trimming at V came to 5 bases and at J to 2 bases, leaving 3 bases not matched to a gene. CDR1 and CDR2 from the germline V gene are SGHAT and FQNNGV. This CDR3 is built from 15 residues. CDR3 nucleotides: TGTGCCAGCAGCAAGGACAGGGGAAACACCGGGGAGCTGTTTTTT. This gives the protein CASSKDRGNTGELFF.

The rearrangement joins TRBV10-3 to TRBJ2-3, with TRBD2 identical over 8 bases. Germline CDR1 is ENHRY and CDR2 is SYGVKD. The J segment lost 2 bases and the V segment lost 10 bases, leaving 11 bases of the junction unmatched. The CDR3 contains 15 residues. Written as DNA, the CDR3 is TGTGCCACCCTTGGGCGGGAGGCCTCCACAGATACGCAGTATTTT. This encodes CATLGREASTDTQYF.

This clone was counted many times. This chain uses TRBV9 with TRBJ2-1, with TRBD2 matching over 13 bases. The V and J ends lost 3 bases and 6 bases, in that order; junction bases with no gene match: 3. Germline V gene data show CDR1 as SGDLS and CDR2 as YYNGEE. CDR3 length: 15 residues. CDR3 in amino acids: CASSATSGRANEQFF. CDR3 nucleotides: TGTGCCAGCAGCGCCACTAGCGGGAGGGCCAATGAGCAGTTCTTC.

This rearrangement joins TRBV4-2 to TRBJ2-3, with D perhaps being TRBD1 or TRBD2 (6 bases each). V was shortened by 4 bases and J by 2 bases, with 16 bases between the two germline ends. Germline V gives CDR1 LGHNA, CDR2 YNFKEQ. The CDR3 runs 16 residues. In DNA form, the CDR3 reads TGTGCCAGCAGCCCCGGGGGCCGATTAGCCACAGATACGCAGTATTTT. Residues: CASSPGGRLATDTQYF.

The chain carries TRBV7-2 and TRBJ1-2, with a tentative D call TRBD1 (5 bases). From germline, CDR1 is SGHTA and CDR2 FQGNSA. The CDR3 length is 17 residues. Trimming pared 2 bases from V and 0 bases from J, leaving 16 bases between. The CDR3, as DNA: TGTGCCAGCAGCTTAAGACCCCCGGGGGTAGCTAACTATGGCTACACCTTC. Translating gives CASSLRPPGVANYGYTF. The entire variable domain, with the rest obtained from reference TRBV7-2 and TRBJ1-2, is as follows: GAGVSQSPSNKVTEKGKDVELRCDPISGHTALYWYRQSLGQGLEFLIYFQGNSAPDKSGLPSDRFSAERTGGSVSTLTIQRTQQEDSAVYLCASSLRPPGVANYGYTFGSGTRLTVV.

The rearrangement links TRBV5-1 to TRBJ2-2; D remains ambiguous. The CDR3 consists of 16 residues. V was pared by 3 bases and J by 0 bases, with 12 bases between. In germline, CDR1 is SGHRS, CDR2 YFSETQ. The CDR3 region has the DNA TGCGCCAGCAGCTGGGTGGGGTCCGCGAACACCGGGGAGCTGTTTTTT. Its protein is CASSWVGSANTGELFF.

The chain is built from TRBV5-6 and TRBJ1-2, with D possibly matching TRBD1 (5 bases). This CDR3 is 15 amino acids long. The V end lost 7 bases, the J end lost 0 bases, and 16 bases lay between the germline ends. CDR1 is SGHDT, CDR2 YYEEEE, per germline. The CDR3 nucleotides are TGTGCCAGCGGACAACCGGCGGCGACTAACTATGGCTACACCTTC. Protein product: CASGQPAATNYGYTF.

This clone has a handful of counts. This chain links TRBV6-5 with TRBJ1-5, with D possibly being TRBD1 (5 bases). Trimming took off 6 bases at V and 11 bases at J, with 23 bases between the two ends. Germline-derived CDR1 and CDR2 are MNHEY and SVGAGI. The CDR3 has 15 amino acids. Written as DNA, the CDR3 is TGTGCCAGCAGAGCCGGGACTTCCAGCTCCTCATCCCAGCATTTT. Amino acids: CASRAGTSSSSSQHF.

This chain uses TRBV7-3 with TRBJ1-6, with TRBD1 identical over 7 bases. The J segment lost 5 bases and the V segment lost 4 bases, leaving 2 bases of the junction unmatched. CDR3 size: 14 residues. Germline assignment: CDR1 SGHTA and CDR2 FQGTGA. CDR3 DNA: TGTGCCAGCAGCTCCGGGACAGATAATTCACCCCTCCACTTT. Translated: CASSSGTDNSPLHF.

This chain uses TRBV7-9 with TRBJ2-1, with D perhaps matching TRBD2 (6 bases). V dropped 5 bases and J dropped 7 bases, with 18 bases sitting between them. The CDR3 runs 15 residues. Germline CDR1 reads SEHNR; CDR2 reads FQNEAQ (reference sequence). The CDR3 DNA reads as TGTGCCAGCAGCAGTGGAGTAGCGGTGATAAATGAGCAGTTCTTC. Protein product: CASSSGVAVINEQFF.

DNA of the CDR3: TGCGCCAGCAGCCAAGAACAGGGTTATAATTCACCCCTCCACTTT. Amino acid sequence: CASSQEQGYNSPLHF. The chain carries TRBV4-1 and TRBJ1-6; weak D call: TRBD1 (6 bases). From germline, CDR1 is MGHRA and CDR2 YSYEKL. V lost 0 bases and J lost 4, with 7 bases in between. CDR3 length: 15 residues.

V usage is TRBV5-1 and J usage is TRBJ1-2; D remains unclear. Trimming took off 2 bases at V and 7 bases at J, with 18 bases between the two ends. The CDR3 totals 15 residues. Germline CDR1 and CDR2: SGHRS and YFSETQ. The chain's CDR3 is CASSFGALKSAGYTF. The CDR3 DNA is TGCGCCAGCAGCTTCGGAGCCCTCAAGTCGGCTGGCTACACCTTC.

The chain uses TRBV28 and TRBJ1-2, with D perhaps matching TRBD1 (6 bases). This CDR3 is built from 13 residues. V was cut by 6 bases and J by 4 bases, with 12 bases left in between. The germline V gene encodes CDR1 MDHEN and CDR2 SYDVKM. The CDR3 sequence is CASSIQGLYGYTF. The CDR3 DNA reads as TGTGCCAGCAGCATCCAGGGGCTCTATGGCTACACCTTC.

In this sample, this clone turned up once. The rearrangement links TRBV28 to TRBJ1-2; 8 bases align to TRBD1. CDR1 and CDR2 (germline): MDHEN, SYDVKM. V was clipped by 0 bases and J by 6 bases; unmatched bases: 3. The CDR3 runs to 14 residues. The CDR3 DNA follows: TGTGCCAGCAGTTTATGGACAGGGGTAAATGGCTACACCTTC. Amino acid sequence: CASSLWTGVNGYTF.

The chain combines TRBV2 with TRBJ1-3, with TRBD1 identical over 9 bases. Losses at the gene ends were 6 bases for V and 4 bases for J; bases not matched to a gene: 10. The CDR3 runs 16 residues. The germline V gene has CDR1 SNHLY and CDR2 FYNNEI. In DNA, the CDR3 is TGTGCCAGCAGAGATAGGGACAGGGCGTTCGGAAACACCATATATTTT. It codes for CASRDRDRAFGNTIYF. The variable domain in full, with the rest retrieved from reference TRBV2 and TRBJ1-3, is EPEVTQTPSHQVTQMGQEVILRCVPISNHLYFYWYRQILGQKVEFLVSFYNNEISEKSEIFDDQFSVERPDGSNFTLKIRSTKLEDSAMYFCASRDRDRAFGNTIYFGEGSWLTVV.

The chain links TRBV4-3 to TRBJ1-2, with 10 bases that match TRBD1. V lost 3 bases, J lost 7 bases, and 8 bases stayed unmatched. The CDR3 totals 15 residues. Germline V CDR1 and CDR2: LGHNA, YSLEER. CDR3 nucleotide sequence: TGCGCCAGCAGCCAGGAGGGACAGGGGATGCCTGGCTACACCTTC. This translates into CASSQEGQGMPGYTF.

The rearrangement uses TRBV9 and TRBJ1-6; D might be TRBD1 (6 bases). The CDR3 consists of 15 residues. Germline lookup yields CDR1 SGDLS and CDR2 YYNGEE. Between the trimmed V and J ends, which lost 0 bases and 10 bases, there was a span of 14 bases. CDR3 nucleotides: TGTGCCAGCAGCGTAGGCGGGGGGCCAGGATCACCCCTCCACTTT. It codes for CASSVGGGPGSPLHF. The full variable domain, with the rest looked up from reference TRBV9 and TRBJ1-6, is DSGVTQTPKHLITATGQRVTLRCSPRSGDLSVYWYQQSLDQGLQFLIQYYNGEERAKGNILERFSAQQFPDLHSELNLSSLELGDSALYFCASSVGGGPGSPLHFGNGTRLTVT.

The chain links TRBV9 to TRBJ2-1; 8 bases agree with TRBD2. Germline loops: CDR1 SGDLS, CDR2 YYNGEE. The length of the CDR3 is 16 residues. The V segment lost 0 bases and the J segment 1 base; nucleotides outside the gene matches: 3. The CDR3 is CASSVDGRGSYNEQFF. The CDR3 region has the DNA TGTGCCAGCAGCGTAGACGGGAGGGGTTCCTACAATGAGCAGTTCTTC.

The rearrangement joins TRBV7-9 to TRBJ2-1; D is unclear. Trimming pared 6 bases from V and 4 bases from J, leaving 10 bases between. This CDR3 region has 13 residues. The V gene's germline CDR1 is SEHNR and CDR2 FQNEAQ (reference sequence). The CDR3: CASSPVPYNEQFF. The CDR3 DNA reads TGTGCCAGCAGTCCCGTCCCATACAATGAGCAGTTCTTC.

The chain recombines TRBV4-2 with TRBJ1-4, with 8 positions matching TRBD1. Germline trimming cut 4 bases from V and 4 bases from J; bases unmatched to any gene: 5. Germline-derived CDR1 and CDR2 are LGHNA and YNFKEQ. This CDR3 contains 15 residues. The CDR3 DNA reads as TGTGCCAGCAGCCGAGCAGGGGGCGATAATGAAAAACTGTTTTTT. Its translation is CASSRAGGDNEKLFF.

In this sample, this clone turned up once. This chain links TRBV5-1 with TRBJ2-2, with a tentative D call TRBD1 (5 bases). Germline V lookup: CDR1 SGHRS, CDR2 YFSETQ. V was trimmed by 5 bases and J by 3 bases, leaving 17 bases between them. The CDR3 extends over 16 amino acids. CDR3 residues: CASSSVGRADTGELFF. The CDR3 nucleotides are TGCGCCAGCAGTTCGGTGGGCAGGGCCGACACCGGGGAGCTGTTTTTT.

The chain links TRBV3-1 (or the pseudogene TRBV3-2) to TRBJ2-1, with 8 positions matching TRBD2. The V gene's germline CDR1 is LGHDT and CDR2 YNNKEL (reference sequence). Trimming cost V 8 bases and J 0 bases; bases outside gene matches: 3. The CDR3 spans 14 residues. The CDR3 DNA sequence: TGTGCCAGCTCGAGCGGGAGCTCCTACAATGAGCAGTTCTTC. Translation: CASSSGSSYNEQFF.

The chain links TRBV6-5 to TRBJ1-2; D unresolved. This CDR3 is built from 13 residues. V lost 6 bases, J lost 0 bases, and 8 bases lay in between. Germline V gene sequence: CDR1 MNHEY, CDR2 SVGAGI. The DNA of the CDR3 is TGTGCCAGCAGGGTCGGAGCTAACTATGGCTACACCTTC. Residues: CASRVGANYGYTF.

The V and J genes are TRBV29-1 and TRBJ2-1, with a tentative D call TRBD2 (5 bases). This CDR3 has 13 residues. CDR1 SQVTM and CDR2 ANQGSEA come from the germline V gene. The V gene lost 5 bases and the J gene lost 2 bases, with 10 bases spanning the gap. The DNA of the CDR3 is TGCAGCGTTAGTCAGACTACCTACAATGAGCAGTTCTTC. Protein: CSVSQTTYNEQFF.

The rearrangement links TRBV10-3 to TRBJ2-5; 10 bases are shared with TRBD2. This CDR3 has 16 amino acids. Germline-derived CDR1 and CDR2 are ENHRY and SYGVKD. V shed 4 bases and J 4 bases; nucleotides not matched to a gene: 9. CDR3 DNA sequence: TGTGCCATCAGTGGGCGAGCGGGAGGGGCGGGAGAGACCCAGTACTTC. As protein: CAISGRAGGAGETQYF.

This clone was recorded only once. The chain combines TRBV6-5 with TRBJ2-4; D ambiguous. V lost 10 bases and J 0 bases, leaving 10 bases between the germline ends. The CDR3 is 13 amino acids. Germline loops: CDR1 MNHEY, CDR2 SVGAGI. This CDR3 is CATYNAAKNIQYF. For the CDR3, the DNA is TGTGCCACCTACAACGCAGCCAAAAACATTCAGTACTTC.

This clone was detected only once. This sequence joins TRBV10-3 and TRBJ1-2; D is possibly TRBD1 (6 bases). The germline V gene encodes CDR1 ENHRY and CDR2 SYGVKD. The CDR3 is 13 amino acids. Trimming removed 4 bases from V and 3 bases from J, with 9 bases in between. This CDR3 is CAISVNRDYGYTF. The CDR3 DNA follows: TGTGCCATCAGTGTGAACAGGGACTATGGCTACACCTTC.

This sequence joins TRBV11-3 and TRBJ2-1, with 7 bases identical to TRBD2. Germline CDR1 is SGHNT and CDR2 is YENEEA. The CDR3 spans 16 residues. V was clipped by 3 bases and J by 4 bases; unmatched bases: 9. CDR3 in amino acids: CASSFGGRNGYNEQFF. The CDR3 DNA reads TGTGCCAGCAGCTTTGGCGGGAGAAATGGATACAATGAGCAGTTCTTC.